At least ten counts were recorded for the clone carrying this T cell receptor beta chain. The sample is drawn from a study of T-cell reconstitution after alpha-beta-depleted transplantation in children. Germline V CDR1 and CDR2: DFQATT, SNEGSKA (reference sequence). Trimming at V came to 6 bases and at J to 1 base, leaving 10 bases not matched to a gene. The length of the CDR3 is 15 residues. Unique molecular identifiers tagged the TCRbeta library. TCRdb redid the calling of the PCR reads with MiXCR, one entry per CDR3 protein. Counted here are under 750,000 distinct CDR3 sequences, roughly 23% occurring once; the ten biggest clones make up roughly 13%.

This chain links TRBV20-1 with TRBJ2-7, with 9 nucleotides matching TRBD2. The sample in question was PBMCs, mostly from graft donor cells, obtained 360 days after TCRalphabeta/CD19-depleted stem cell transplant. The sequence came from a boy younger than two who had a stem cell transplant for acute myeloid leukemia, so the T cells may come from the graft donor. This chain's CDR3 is CSARLLSGGSYEQYF. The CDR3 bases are TGCAGTGCAAGACTCCTTAGCGGGGGATCCTACGAGCAGTACTTC.